Listed below are T cell receptor beta chains from one sample, sequenced in a study of T cells in Graves' hyperthyroidism and ophthalmopathy. TCRdb itself ran the multiplex PCR reads through MiXCR, one entry per CDR3 protein. The top ten clones hold 16% of a sample with fewer than 900,000 distinct CDR3 sequences, over 15% of them seen once. The material sequenced was blood. The receptors were sampled from a woman aged 45-65 years with Graves' hyperthyroidism that later progressed to Graves' ophthalmopathy. Each CDR3 is given without its conserved first and last residue.

V: TRBV12-3/TRBV12-4; CDR3: ASGGTVRMETQY
V: TRBV6-1; CDR3: ASTGETQY
V: TRBV7-2; CDR3: ASRSNGGSTDEQF
V: TRBV7-6; CDR3: ASSSQPGTTDTQY
V: TRBV5-4; CDR3: ATGTVFLNEQF
V: TRBV6-1; CDR3: ASSRGQYTEAF
V: TRBV20-1; CDR3: SAHVVKGLVLYEQY
V: TRBV7-8; CDR3: ASSSRDRGGGETQY
V: TRBV5-1; CDR3: ASSLVMDTEAF
V: TRBV10-3; CDR3: AISDPPGDGYT
V: TRBV6-5; CDR3: ASSYSIVVGTANTEAF
V: TRBV2; CDR3: ASGQGGYGYT
V: TRBV2; CDR3: ASSKEEFSTDTQY
V: TRBV5-4; CDR3: ASSGGTGGSPLH
V: TRBV7-9; CDR3: ASNPSQVSGNTIY
V: TRBV6-1; CDR3: ASISLSGIKNTEAF
V: TRBV19; CDR3: ASSVSAGDQPQH
V: TRBV9; CDR3: ASSREGTVPNSPLH
V: TRBV18; CDR3: ASSPTTADTGELF
V: TRBV10-3; CDR3: AISELFRTGVDSPLH
V: TRBV10-1; CDR3: ASSDSSTNEKLF
V: TRBV4-1; CDR3: ASSQDNRVWTEAF
V: TRBV4-1; CDR3: ASSQDVGQGTSPLH
V: TRBV6-5; CDR3: ASSYDHQFYNSPLH
V: TRBV7-9; CDR3: ASSSYYGGLKIETQY
V: TRBV7-2; CDR3: ASSLCLELYGELF
V: TRBV7-6; CDR3: ASSLGTGDGGNTIY